Presented here are 20 T cell receptor beta chains from one specimen sequenced in a study of T cell responses to AZD1222 COVID-19 vaccine (dated by TCRdb to 2020 to 2023). Read against the paper, the sample's time point label means: baseline before first vaccination. The library came from the immunoSEQ multiplex PCR assay. Not all clones reach the TCRdb copy of this immuneACCESS table, which keeps in-frame sequences only. Checked studies attribute under half of the gap to unresolved V genes and leave the rest unexplained. The sample table holds 100,000 to 150,000 clones, of which around 87% were seen once. The ten top clones hold under 11% of the sample. This specimen was peripheral blood, taken on day 0 of AZD1222 vaccination. These receptors originate from an adult in good health.

The J gene is TRBJ2-2, the V gene TRBV19, with TRBD1 identical over 8 bases. The CDR3 totals 15 residues. Per the germline V gene, CDR1 is LNHDA and CDR2 is SQIVND (reference sequence). After removal of 7 bases from V and 0 bases from J, the junction contained 4 bases not matched to a gene. The CDR3 spells CASNHRGSNTGELFF. The CDR3 DNA follows: TGTGCCAGTAATCACAGGGGGTCGAACACCGGGGAGCTGTTTTTT.

The chain joins TRBV15 to TRBJ2-6; weak D call: TRBD1 (6 bases). The CDR3 covers 17 residues. V was clipped by 1 base and J by 0 bases, with 10 bases between them. CDR1 and CDR2 (germline): LNHNV, YYDKDF (reference sequence). The CDR3 nucleotides read TGTGCCACCAGCAGAGGGCAGGGGCCCTCTGGGGCCAACGTCCTGACTTTC. Protein product: CATSRGQGPSGANVLTF.

The chain is built from TRBV4-1 and TRBJ1-2, with 12 bases fitting TRBD1. The trim removed 4 bases at V and 2 bases at J, leaving 5 bases unmatched. The CDR3 extends over 16 amino acids. The V gene's germline CDR1 is MGHRA and CDR2 YSYEKL. CDR3 amino acids: CASSRGTGGRNYGYTF. In DNA, the CDR3 is TGCGCCAGCAGCCGGGGGACAGGGGGCCGGAACTATGGCTACACCTTC.

This chain uses TRBV20-1 with TRBJ2-7; 8 bases fit TRBD1. Germline trimming cut 3 bases from V and 5 bases from J; bases unmatched to any gene: 9. CDR1 DFQATT and CDR2 SNEGSKA come from the germline V gene (reference sequence). The CDR3 length is 14 residues. The CDR3 sequence is CSASSQQGANEQYF. The DNA for the CDR3 is TGCAGTGCTAGTTCCCAGCAGGGGGCTAACGAGCAGTACTTC.

This rearrangement joins TRBV9 to TRBJ1-4; unclear D gene. CDR1 and CDR2 (germline): SGDLS, YYNGEE. The CDR3 length is 16 residues. Trimming cost V 0 bases and J 0 bases, with 9 bases left between them. The chain's CDR3 is CASSVEGFATNEKLFF. For the CDR3, the DNA is TGTGCCAGCAGCGTAGAAGGGTTTGCAACTAATGAAAAACTGTTTTTT.

This clone was observed once. This chain connects TRBV28 to TRBJ2-7; 8 bases are a match to TRBD1. V was clipped by 10 bases and J by 2 bases; unmatched bases: 4. CDR3 length equals 12 residues. CDR1 is MDHEN, CDR2 SYDVKM, per germline. The CDR3: CATRDRTYEQYF. The DNA of the CDR3 is TGTGCCACCCGGGACAGGACCTACGAGCAGTACTTC.

V usage is TRBV5-1 and J usage is TRBJ2-1; TRBD2 agrees at 9 bases. Germline CDR1 reads SGHRS; CDR2 reads YFSETQ. The V gene end was trimmed by 7 bases and the J gene end by 4 bases; junction bases not matched to a gene: 6. CDR3 length: 14 amino acids. The CDR3 nucleotides read TGCGCCAGCGGGACGACTAGCGGTTACAATGAGCAGTTCTTC. This gives the protein CASGTTSGYNEQFF. The whole variable domain, filled in from reference TRBV5-1 and TRBJ2-1, reads KAGVTQTPRYLIKTRGQQVTLSCSPISGHRSVSWYQQTPGQGLQFLFEYFSETQRNKGNFPGRFSGRQFSNSRSEMNVSTLELGDSALYLCASGTTSGYNEQFFGPGTRLTVL.

V is TRBV18 and J is TRBJ2-7; TRBD1 might be the D (5 bases). CDR1 KGHSH and CDR2 LQKENI come from the germline V gene. The V end lost 2 bases, the J end lost 3 bases, and 14 bases lay between the germline ends. This CDR3 contains 15 residues. The CDR3 sequence: CASSPGQGRFYEQYF. The CDR3 DNA follows: TGTGCCAGCTCACCAGGGCAGGGCAGGTTCTACGAGCAGTACTTC.

This sequence joins TRBV11-3 and TRBJ2-2, with D unclear. The CDR3 is 14 amino acids. Trimming pared 2 bases from V and 1 base from J, leaving 5 bases between. Germline assignment: CDR1 SGHNT and CDR2 YENEEA. Here the CDR3 DNA reads TGTGCCAGCAGCTTAAAGGTGAACACCGGGGAGCTGTTTTTT. It codes for CASSLKVNTGELFF.

The chain has TRBV5-4 and TRBJ2-7, with 11 bases that match TRBD2. Trimming removed 3 bases from V and 2 bases from J; junction bases left unmatched: 4. CDR1 is SGHNT, CDR2 YYREEE, per germline (reference sequence). This CDR3 spans 15 amino acids. DNA of the CDR3: TGTGCCAGCAGCTCCTTACTAGCGGGGGCCTACGAGCAGTACTTC. It yields the protein CASSSLLAGAYEQYF.

This sequence joins TRBV4-1 and TRBJ2-7; D call uncertain. The V gene lost 1 base and the J gene lost 0 bases, with 10 bases spanning the gap. This CDR3 region has 15 residues. Germline lookup yields CDR1 MGHRA and CDR2 YSYEKL. CDR3 coding DNA: TGCGCCAGCAGCCAAGCCCCAGACCCCTCCTACGAGCAGTACTTC. It translates to CASSQAPDPSYEQYF.

This clone was counted only a few times. This chain uses TRBV2 with TRBJ1-6, with D perhaps TRBD1 (6 bases). The CDR3 is 13 amino acids. Trimming left V 9 bases short and J 8 bases short, with 14 bases between. Germline CDR1 and CDR2: SNHLY and FYNNEI. CDR3 sequence: CASKQGSDSPLHF. DNA of the CDR3: TGTGCCAGTAAACAGGGTTCGGATTCACCCCTCCACTTT.

The CDR3 here is CASSFGGGTDTQYF. The CDR3 DNA sequence: TGCGCCAGCAGCTTTGGGGGAGGGACAGATACGCAGTATTTT. The V gene is TRBV5-1, the J gene TRBJ2-3; 7 bases align to TRBD2. Trimming at V came to 2 bases and at J to 3 bases, leaving 3 bases not matched to a gene. The V gene's germline CDR1 is SGHRS and CDR2 YFSETQ. This CDR3 is built from 14 residues. Drawing the rest from reference TRBV5-1 and TRBJ2-3, the complete variable domain is KAGVTQTPRYLIKTRGQQVTLSCSPISGHRSVSWYQQTPGQGLQFLFEYFSETQRNKGNFPGRFSGRQFSNSRSEMNVSTLELGDSALYLCASSFGGGTDTQYFGPGTRLTVL.

V and J are TRBV24-1 and TRBJ1-5; TRBD1 aligns across 8 bases. CDR1 is KGHDR, CDR2 SFDVKD, per germline. This CDR3 spans 15 amino acids. V dropped 4 bases and J dropped 4; count of bases not matched to a gene: 5. The CDR3 is CATSDTTGANQPQHF. The DNA for the CDR3 is TGTGCCACCAGTGACACGACAGGGGCAAATCAGCCCCAGCATTTT.

The V gene is TRBV4-2, the J gene TRBJ2-1; D unclear. The V end lost 1 base, the J end lost 4 bases, and 5 bases lay between the germline ends. Germline CDR1 LGHNA, CDR2 YNFKEQ. The CDR3 totals 13 residues. The CDR3 protein is CASSQGQYNEQFF. In DNA, the CDR3 is TGTGCCAGCAGCCAAGGCCAGTACAATGAGCAGTTCTTC.

The CDR3 reads CASSLIPATGELFF. CDR3 DNA: TGTGCCAGCAGCTTGATTCCCGCTACCGGGGAGCTGTTTTTT. The J gene is TRBJ2-2, the V gene TRBV5-6; D gene uncertain. CDR1 is SGHDT and CDR2 is YYEEEE in the germline V gene. Between the trimmed V and J ends, which lost 1 base and 5 bases, there was a span of 9 bases. CDR3 length: 14 amino acids.

In this sample, this clone turned up a few times. The chain has TRBV21-1 and TRBJ2-1; the table's D call TRBD2 went unverified against the DNA. TRBV21-1 is noted as a pseudogene. The CDR3 runs to 16 residues. The CDR3 DNA reads TGTGCCAGCAGCCCGAATCCGGGGAGCTCCTACAATGAGCAGTTCTTC. It yields the protein CASSPNPGSSYNEQFF.

The chain combines TRBV5-1 with TRBJ1-1; no firm D call. Trimming pared 8 bases from V and 1 base from J, leaving 12 bases between. Germline CDR1 reads SGHRS; CDR2 reads YFSETQ. This CDR3 contains 13 residues. As DNA, the CDR3 is TGCGCCAGTACTGAACGGGGGAACACTGAAGCTTTCTTT. Protein product: CASTERGNTEAFF.

The CDR3 loop reads CASSKAQGGDYNEQFF. The CDR3 DNA is TGTGCCAGCAGCAAAGCGCAGGGCGGGGACTACAATGAGCAGTTCTTC. V and J are TRBV21-1 and TRBJ2-1; TRBD2 reflects the table's D call only, with no check against the DNA. TRBV21-1 corresponds to a pseudogene. This CDR3 region has 16 residues.

The rearrangement joins TRBV3-1 (or the pseudogene TRBV3-2) to TRBJ2-2; unclear D gene. From germline, CDR1 is LGHDT and CDR2 YNNKEL (reference sequence). Trimming took 0 bases from V and 9 from J, leaving 8 bases between them. The CDR3 runs to 13 residues. CDR3 region: CASSQDRDRELFF. CDR3 DNA: TGTGCCAGCAGCCAAGATCGAGATCGGGAGCTGTTTTTT.